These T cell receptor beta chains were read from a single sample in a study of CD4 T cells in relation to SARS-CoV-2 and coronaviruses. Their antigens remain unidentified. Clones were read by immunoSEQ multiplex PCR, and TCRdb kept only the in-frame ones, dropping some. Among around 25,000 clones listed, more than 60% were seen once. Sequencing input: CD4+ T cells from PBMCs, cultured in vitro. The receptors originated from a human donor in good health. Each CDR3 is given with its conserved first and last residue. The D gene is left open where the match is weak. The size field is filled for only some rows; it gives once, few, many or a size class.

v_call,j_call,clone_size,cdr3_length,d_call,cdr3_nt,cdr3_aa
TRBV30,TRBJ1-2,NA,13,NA,TGTGCCTCATTAACAAGCCGGGACTTGAGCTACACCTTC,CASLTSRDLSYTF
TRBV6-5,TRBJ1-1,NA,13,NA,TGTGCCACCGAAGACCGACTGAACACTGAAGCTTTCTTT,CATEDRLNTEAFF
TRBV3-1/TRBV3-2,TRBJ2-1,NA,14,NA,TGTGCCAGCAGCCAAGAACTAGCAGACACTGAGCAGTTCTTC,CASSQELADTEQFF
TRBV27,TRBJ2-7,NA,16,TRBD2,TGTGCCAGCACTCCTTTGGGACTAGCGGGATCCATCGAGCAGTACTTC,CASTPLGLAGSIEQYF
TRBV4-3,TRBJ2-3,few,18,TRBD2,TGCGCCAGCAGCCAAGAGAGTTCGGCTAGCGGTAGCACAGATACGCAGTATTTT,CASSQESSASGSTDTQYF
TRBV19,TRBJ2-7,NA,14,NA,TGTGCCAGTAGTATAGGGTCGCAGGGCTACGAGCAGTACTTC,CASSIGSQGYEQYF
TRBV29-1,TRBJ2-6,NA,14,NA,TGCAGCGTTGGGAAATCTACTGGGGCCAACGTCCTGACTTTC,CSVGKSTGANVLTF
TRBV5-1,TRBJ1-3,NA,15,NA,TGCGCCAGCAGTCTCGAGGGGGGCTGGAGGAACACCATATATTTT,CASSLEGGWRNTIYF
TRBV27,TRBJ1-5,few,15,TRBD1,TGTGCCAGCAGTACGACTTGGACAGGGAGGCAGCCCCAGCATTTT,CASSTTWTGRQPQHF
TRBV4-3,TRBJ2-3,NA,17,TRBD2,TGCGCCAGCAGCAAACCTCTAGCGGGGGGTTGTACAGATACGCAGTATTTT,CASSKPLAGGCTDTQYF
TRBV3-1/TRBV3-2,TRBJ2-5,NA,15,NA,TGTGCCAGCAGCCAAGTCCTAGCCAGCCCCAAGACCCAGTACTTC,CASSQVLASPKTQYF
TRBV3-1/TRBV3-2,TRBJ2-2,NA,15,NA,TGTGCCAGCAGCCAGCCTTTCGCGAACACCGGGGAGCTGTTTTTT,CASSQPFANTGELFF
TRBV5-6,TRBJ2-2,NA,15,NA,TGTGCCAGCAGCTTACTCACAGGGCAAACCGGGGAGCTGTTTTTT,CASSLLTGQTGELFF
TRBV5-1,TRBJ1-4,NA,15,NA,TGCGCCAGCAGCTTGGCCGGGGAGACTAATGAAAAACTGTTTTTT,CASSLAGETNEKLFF
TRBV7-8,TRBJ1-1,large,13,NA,TGTGCCAGCAGCCTGACAGGTGGCACTGAAGCTTTCTTT,CASSLTGGTEAFF
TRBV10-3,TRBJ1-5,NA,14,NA,TGTGCCATCAGTGAGTCAGAGGGGTATCAGCCCCAGCATTTT,CAISESEGYQPQHF
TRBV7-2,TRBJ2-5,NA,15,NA,TGTGCCAGCAGCTTACAACAGGGAGGACAAGAGACCCAGTACTTC,CASSLQQGGQETQYF
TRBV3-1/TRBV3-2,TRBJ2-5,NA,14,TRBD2,TGTGCCAGCAGCTACGGGACTAGCGGCGAGACCCAGTACTTC,CASSYGTSGETQYF
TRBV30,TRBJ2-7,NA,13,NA,TGTGCCTGGAGTGTAGGCCAGACCTACGAGCAGTACTTC,CAWSVGQTYEQYF
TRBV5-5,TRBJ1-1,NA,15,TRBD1,TGTGCCAGCAGCTTGTCCGGGACAGATTTTGGTGAAGCTTTCTTT,CASSLSGTDFGEAFF
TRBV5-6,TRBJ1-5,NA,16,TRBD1,TGTGCCAGCAGCTTGCAGGGGGCTTCGAGCAATCAGCCCCAGCATTTT,CASSLQGASSNQPQHF
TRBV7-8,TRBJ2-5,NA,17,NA,TGTGCCAGCAGCTTCCCCTTCGGTGGGGGCACGGGGGAGACCCAGTACTTC,CASSFPFGGGTGETQYF
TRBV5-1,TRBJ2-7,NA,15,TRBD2,TGCGCCAGCAGCTTGGGGCGGGGGGGCTCTTACGAGCAGTACTTC,CASSLGRGGSYEQYF
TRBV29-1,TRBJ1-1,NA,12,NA,TGCAGCGGTCACAGGTCGAACACTGAAGCTTTCTTT,CSGHRSNTEAFF
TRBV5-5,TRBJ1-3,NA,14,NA,TGTGCCAGCAGCTTGGACGGCACTGGAAACACCATATATTTT,CASSLDGTGNTIYF
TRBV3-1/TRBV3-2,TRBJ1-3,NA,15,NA,TGTGCCAGCAGCTCTAATCCAGGGTTTGGAAACACCATATATTTT,CASSSNPGFGNTIYF
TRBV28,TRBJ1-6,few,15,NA,TGTGCCAGCAGTTCTGGACAGACCTATAATTCACCCCTCCACTTT,CASSSGQTYNSPLHF
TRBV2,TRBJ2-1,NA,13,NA,TGTGCCAGCAGTGAAGGTGGCATCGGTGAGCAGTTCTTC,CASSEGGIGEQFF
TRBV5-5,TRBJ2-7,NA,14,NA,TGTGCCAGCGAGGCCAAACAGAGCTCCTACGAGCAGTACTTC,CASEAKQSSYEQYF
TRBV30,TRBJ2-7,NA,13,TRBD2,TGTGCCGGGGATAGCGGGAGTTCCTACGAGCAGTACTTC,CAGDSGSSYEQYF
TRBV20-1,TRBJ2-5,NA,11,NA,TGCAGTGCCCCCCGGGGAGAGACCCAGTACTTC,CSAPRGETQYF
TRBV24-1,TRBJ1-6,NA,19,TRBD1,TGTGCCACCAGTGATTTGAGGACGACAGGGCCCGGAGGAGTCCAACCCCTCCACTTT,CATSDLRTTGPGGVQPLHF
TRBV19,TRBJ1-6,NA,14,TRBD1,TGTGCCAGTAGGGACAGGGAGCGTAATTCACCCCTCCACTTT,CASRDRERNSPLHF
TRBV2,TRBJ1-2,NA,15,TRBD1,TGTGCCAGCAGACTGACAGGGGGCGCTGGATATGGCTACACCTTC,CASRLTGGAGYGYTF
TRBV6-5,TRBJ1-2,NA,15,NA,TGTGCCAGCACCCCTATGGGGGGAGACGCTTATGGCTACACCTTC,CASTPMGGDAYGYTF